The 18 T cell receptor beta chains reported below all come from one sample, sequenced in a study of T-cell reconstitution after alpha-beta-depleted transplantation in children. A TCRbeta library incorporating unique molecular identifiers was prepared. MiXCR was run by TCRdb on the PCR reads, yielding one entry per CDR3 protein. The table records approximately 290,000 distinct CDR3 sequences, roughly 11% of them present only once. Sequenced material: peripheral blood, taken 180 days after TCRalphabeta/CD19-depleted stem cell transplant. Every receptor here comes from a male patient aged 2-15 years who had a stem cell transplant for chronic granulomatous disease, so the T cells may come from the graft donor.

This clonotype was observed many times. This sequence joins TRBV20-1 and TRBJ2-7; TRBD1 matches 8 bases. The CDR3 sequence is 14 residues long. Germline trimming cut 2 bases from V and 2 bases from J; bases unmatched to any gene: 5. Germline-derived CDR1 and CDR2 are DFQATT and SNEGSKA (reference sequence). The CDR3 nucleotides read TGCAGTGCTAGATCTGACAGGGGCCCCTACGAGCAGTACTTC. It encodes CSARSDRGPYEQYF.

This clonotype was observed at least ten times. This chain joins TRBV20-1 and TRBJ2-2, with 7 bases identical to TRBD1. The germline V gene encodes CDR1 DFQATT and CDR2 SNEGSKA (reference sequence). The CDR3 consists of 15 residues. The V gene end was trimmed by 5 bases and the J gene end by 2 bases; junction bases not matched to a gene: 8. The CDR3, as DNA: TGCAGTGCTCCTAGACAGGGTGGAAACACCGGGGAGCTGTTTTTT. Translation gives CSAPRQGGNTGELFF.

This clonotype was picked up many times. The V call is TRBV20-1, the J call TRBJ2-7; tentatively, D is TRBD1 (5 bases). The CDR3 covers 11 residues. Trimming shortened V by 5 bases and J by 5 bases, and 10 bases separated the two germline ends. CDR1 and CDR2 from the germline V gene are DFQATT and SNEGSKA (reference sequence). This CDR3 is CSALDMHEQYF. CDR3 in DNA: TGCAGTGCTTTGGACATGCACGAGCAGTACTTC.

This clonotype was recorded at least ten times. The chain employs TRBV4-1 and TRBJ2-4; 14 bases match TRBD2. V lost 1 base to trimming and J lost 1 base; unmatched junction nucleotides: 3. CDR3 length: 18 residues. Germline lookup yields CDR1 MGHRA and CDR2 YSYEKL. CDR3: CASSQGLAGGQAKNIQYF. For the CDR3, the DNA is TGCGCCAGCAGCCAAGGACTAGCGGGAGGGCAGGCCAAAAACATTCAGTACTTC.

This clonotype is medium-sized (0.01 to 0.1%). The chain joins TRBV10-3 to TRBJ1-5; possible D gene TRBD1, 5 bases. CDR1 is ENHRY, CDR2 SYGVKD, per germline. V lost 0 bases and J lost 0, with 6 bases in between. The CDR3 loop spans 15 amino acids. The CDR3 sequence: CAISESQDSNQPQHF. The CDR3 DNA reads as TGTGCCATCAGTGAGTCACAGGATAGCAATCAGCCCCAGCATTTT.

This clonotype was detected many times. This chain's CDR3 is CSASSGNYGYTF. The CDR3 DNA reads as TGCAGTGCTAGTTCCGGCAACTATGGCTACACCTTC. The genes are TRBV20-1 and TRBJ1-2; no definite D call. The CDR3 totals 12 residues. Germline V gene data show CDR1 as DFQATT and CDR2 as SNEGSKA (reference sequence). Trimming cost V 3 bases and J 2 bases, with 7 bases left between them.

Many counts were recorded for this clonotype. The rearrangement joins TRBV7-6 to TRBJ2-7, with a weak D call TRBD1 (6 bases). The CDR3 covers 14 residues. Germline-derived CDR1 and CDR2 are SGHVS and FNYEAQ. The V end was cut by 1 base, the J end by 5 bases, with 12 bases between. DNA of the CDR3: TGTGCCAGCAGCTTAGGAACAGGGATTGACGAGCAGTACTTC. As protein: CASSLGTGIDEQYF.

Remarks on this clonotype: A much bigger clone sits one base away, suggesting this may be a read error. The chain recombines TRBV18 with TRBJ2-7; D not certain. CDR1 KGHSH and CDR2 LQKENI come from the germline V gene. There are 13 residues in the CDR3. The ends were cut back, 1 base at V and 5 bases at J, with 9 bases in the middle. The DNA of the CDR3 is TGTGCCAGCTCACCACGGACCGAGGACGAGCAGTACTTC. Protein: CASSPRTEDEQYF.

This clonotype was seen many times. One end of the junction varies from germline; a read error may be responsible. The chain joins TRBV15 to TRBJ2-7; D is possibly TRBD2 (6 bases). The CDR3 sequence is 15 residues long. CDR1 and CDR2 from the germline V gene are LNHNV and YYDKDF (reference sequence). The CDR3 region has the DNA TGTGCCACCAGCCGAGACCCCCTAGCGACGGGTGAGCAGTACTTC. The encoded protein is CATSRDPLATGEQYF.

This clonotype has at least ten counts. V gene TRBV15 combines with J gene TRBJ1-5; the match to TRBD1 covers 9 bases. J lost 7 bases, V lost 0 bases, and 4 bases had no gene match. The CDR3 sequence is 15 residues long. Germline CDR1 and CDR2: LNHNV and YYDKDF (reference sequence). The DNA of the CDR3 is TGTGCCACCAGCAGAGATCCGGGACAGGGACAGCCCCAGCATTTT. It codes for CATSRDPGQGQPQHF.

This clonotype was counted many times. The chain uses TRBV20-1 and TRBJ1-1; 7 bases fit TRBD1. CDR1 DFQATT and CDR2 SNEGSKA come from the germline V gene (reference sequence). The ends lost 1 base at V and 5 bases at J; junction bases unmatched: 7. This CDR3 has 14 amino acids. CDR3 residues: CSARAVQGSTEAFF. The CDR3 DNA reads TGCAGTGCTAGAGCGGTACAGGGGTCGACTGAAGCTTTCTTT.

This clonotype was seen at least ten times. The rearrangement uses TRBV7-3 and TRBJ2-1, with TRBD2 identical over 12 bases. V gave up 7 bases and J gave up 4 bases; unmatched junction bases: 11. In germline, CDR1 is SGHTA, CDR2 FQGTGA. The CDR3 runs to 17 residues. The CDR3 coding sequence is TGTGCCAGCACCGAGGGGAATGGACTAGCGGGGTACAATGAGCAGTTCTTC. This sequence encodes CASTEGNGLAGYNEQFF.

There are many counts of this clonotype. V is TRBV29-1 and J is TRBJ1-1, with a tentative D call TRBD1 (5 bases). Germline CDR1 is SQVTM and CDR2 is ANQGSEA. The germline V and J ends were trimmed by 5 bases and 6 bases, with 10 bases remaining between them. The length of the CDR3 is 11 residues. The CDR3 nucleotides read TGCAGCGTTCCAGGGTTCTCTGAAGCTTTCTTT. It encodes CSVPGFSEAFF.

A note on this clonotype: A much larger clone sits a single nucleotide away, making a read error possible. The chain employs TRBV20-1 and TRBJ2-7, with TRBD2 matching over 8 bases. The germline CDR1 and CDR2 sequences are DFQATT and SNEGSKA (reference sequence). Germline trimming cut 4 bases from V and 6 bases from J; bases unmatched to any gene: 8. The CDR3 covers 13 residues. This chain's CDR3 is CSATTSVPCEQYF. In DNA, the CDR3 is TGCAGTGCTACGACTAGCGTCCCGTGCGAGCAGTACTTC.

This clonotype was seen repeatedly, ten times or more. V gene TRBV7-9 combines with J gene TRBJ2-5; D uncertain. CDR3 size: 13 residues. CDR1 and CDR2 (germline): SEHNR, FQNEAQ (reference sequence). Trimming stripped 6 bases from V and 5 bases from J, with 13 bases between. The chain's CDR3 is CASRQPQRETQYF. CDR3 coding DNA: TGTGCCAGCAGACAACCTCAGAGGGAGACCCAGTACTTC.

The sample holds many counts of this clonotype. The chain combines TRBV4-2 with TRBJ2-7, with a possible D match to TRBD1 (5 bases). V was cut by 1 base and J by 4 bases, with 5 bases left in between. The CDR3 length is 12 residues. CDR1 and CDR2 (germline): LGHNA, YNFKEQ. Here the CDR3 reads CASSQGQYEQYF. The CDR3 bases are TGTGCCAGCAGCCAAGGACAGTACGAGCAGTACTTC.

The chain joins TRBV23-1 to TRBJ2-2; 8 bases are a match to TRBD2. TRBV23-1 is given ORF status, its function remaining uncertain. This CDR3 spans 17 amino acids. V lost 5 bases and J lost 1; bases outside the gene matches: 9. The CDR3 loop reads CASSDPGLAENTGELFF. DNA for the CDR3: TGCGCCAGCAGTGACCCAGGACTAGCAGAGAACACCGGGGAGCTGTTTTTT.

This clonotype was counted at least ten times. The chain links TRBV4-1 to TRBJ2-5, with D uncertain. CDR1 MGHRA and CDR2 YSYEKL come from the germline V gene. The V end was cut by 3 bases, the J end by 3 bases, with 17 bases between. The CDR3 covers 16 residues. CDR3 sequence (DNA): TGCGCCAGCAGCCATGGTGGCAGCCTAAAAAAAGAGACCCAGTACTTC. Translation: CASSHGGSLKKETQYF.